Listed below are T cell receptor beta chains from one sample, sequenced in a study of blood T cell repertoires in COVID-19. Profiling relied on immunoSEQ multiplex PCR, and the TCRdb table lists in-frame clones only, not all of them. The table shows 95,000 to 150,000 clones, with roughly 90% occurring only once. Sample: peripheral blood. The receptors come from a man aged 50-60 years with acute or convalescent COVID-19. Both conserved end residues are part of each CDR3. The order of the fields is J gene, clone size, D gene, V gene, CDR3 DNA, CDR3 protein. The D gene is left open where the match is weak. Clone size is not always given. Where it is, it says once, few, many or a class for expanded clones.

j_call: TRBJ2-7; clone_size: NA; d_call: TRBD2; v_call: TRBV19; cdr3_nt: TGTGCCAGTGGGGAATCGGGACTAGCGGGTTACGAGCAGTACTTC; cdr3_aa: CASGESGLAGYEQYF
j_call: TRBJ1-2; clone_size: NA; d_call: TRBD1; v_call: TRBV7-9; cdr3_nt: TGTGCCAGCAGCGAAGACAGGGGGCCAGGTGGCTACACCTTC; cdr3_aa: CASSEDRGPGGYTF
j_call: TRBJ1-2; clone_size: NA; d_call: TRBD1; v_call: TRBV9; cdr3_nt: TGTGCCAGCAGCGGAAGGGACAGAATCAACTATGGCTACACCTTC; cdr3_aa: CASSGRDRINYGYTF
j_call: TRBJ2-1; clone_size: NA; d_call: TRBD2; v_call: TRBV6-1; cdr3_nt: TGTGCCAGCAGTGGACATAGCGGGAGGGCATACAATGAGCAGTTCTTC; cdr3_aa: CASSGHSGRAYNEQFF
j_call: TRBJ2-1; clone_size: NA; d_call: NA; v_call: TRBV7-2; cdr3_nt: TGTGCCAGCAGCTTAGCGATGGTGGGGGGGCTTTACAATGAGCAGTTCTTC; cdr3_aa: CASSLAMVGGLYNEQFF
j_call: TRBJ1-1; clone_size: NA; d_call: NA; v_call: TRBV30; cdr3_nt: TGTGCCTGGAGTGTACCGGCGGGGTGGGTGAACACTGAAGCTTTCTTT; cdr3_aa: CAWSVPAGWVNTEAFF
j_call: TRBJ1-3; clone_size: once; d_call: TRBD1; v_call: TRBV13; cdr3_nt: TGTGCCAGCAGCCTGGACAGGGATGAAAACACCATATATTTT; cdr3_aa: CASSLDRDENTIYF
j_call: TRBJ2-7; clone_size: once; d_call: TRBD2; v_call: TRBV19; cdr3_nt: TGTGCCAGTAGCCTCACTAGCGGGAGCCCCTACGAGCAGTACTTC; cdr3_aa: CASSLTSGSPYEQYF
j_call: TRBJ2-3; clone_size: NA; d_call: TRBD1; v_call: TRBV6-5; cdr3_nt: TGTGCCAGCAGTTACTCGGTAGGGGGCGCGGGAGATACGCAGTATTTT; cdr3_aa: CASSYSVGGAGDTQYF
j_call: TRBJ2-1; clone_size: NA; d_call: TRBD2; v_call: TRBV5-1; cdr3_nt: TGCGCCAGCAGCTTGGTAACTAGCGGGGACAATGAGCAGTTCTTC; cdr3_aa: CASSLVTSGDNEQFF
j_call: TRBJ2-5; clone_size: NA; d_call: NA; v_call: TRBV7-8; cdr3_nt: TGTGCCAGCAGGGAGGGTACCGGGTTCCAAGAGACCCAGTACTTC; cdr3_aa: CASREGTGFQETQYF
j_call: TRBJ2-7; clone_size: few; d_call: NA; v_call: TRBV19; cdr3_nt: TGTGCCAGTAGTACGGGTCCCAAAAGCGAGCAGTACTTC; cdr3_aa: CASSTGPKSEQYF
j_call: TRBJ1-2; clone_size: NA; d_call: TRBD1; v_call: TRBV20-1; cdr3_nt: TGCAGTGCTAGTAAACTAGGGACAGGGTCTTCCTATGGCTACACCTTC; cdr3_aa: CSASKLGTGSSYGYTF
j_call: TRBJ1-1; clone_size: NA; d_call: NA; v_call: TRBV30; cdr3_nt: TGTGCCTGGGTCAGGTTACTTAACACTGAAGCTTTCTTT; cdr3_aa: CAWVRLLNTEAFF